This is a list of T cell receptor beta chains from one sample in a study of CD8 T cells in Susac syndrome. TCRdb reprocessed the immunoSEQ multiplex PCR reads with MiXCR, giving one entry per CDR3 protein. The table records about 200,000 distinct CDR3 sequences, around 95% of them present only once. The sample taken for sequencing was CD4+ T cells from PBMCs. These TCRs come from a human donor in good health. Each CDR3 is given with its conserved first and last residue. D genes are given only for firm matches. A row's size may be missing; if present it is once, few, many or a size class.

v_call: TRBV4-3; d_call: -; clone_size: -; j_call: TRBJ2-1; cdr3_nt: TGCGCCAGCAGCCAAGAGGGCAGCAGGGACAATGAGCAGTTCTTC; cdr3_aa: CASSQEGSRDNEQFF
v_call: TRBV12-3/TRBV12-4; d_call: TRBD1; clone_size: -; j_call: TRBJ1-2; cdr3_nt: TGTGCCAGCAGCCCCGGGACAGGGTACGGCTACACCTTC; cdr3_aa: CASSPGTGYGYTF
v_call: TRBV15; d_call: TRBD2; clone_size: -; j_call: TRBJ2-3; cdr3_nt: TGTGCCACCAGCAGAGATCACCAGGGAGGGGATACGCAGTATTTT; cdr3_aa: CATSRDHQGGDTQYF
v_call: TRBV7-2; d_call: -; clone_size: -; j_call: TRBJ2-3; cdr3_nt: TGTGCCAGCAGCCTCAAGGCTAGTACCGCAGATACGCAGTATTTT; cdr3_aa: CASSLKASTADTQYF
v_call: TRBV30; d_call: -; clone_size: -; j_call: TRBJ2-1; cdr3_nt: TGTGCCTGGAGTGTGGTCGATGAGCAGTTCTTC; cdr3_aa: CAWSVVDEQFF
v_call: TRBV7-2; d_call: -; clone_size: -; j_call: TRBJ1-5; cdr3_nt: TGTGCCAGCAGCTTACGGGCAGGGGGCAATCAGCCCCAGCATTTT; cdr3_aa: CASSLRAGGNQPQHF
v_call: TRBV12-3/TRBV12-4; d_call: -; clone_size: -; j_call: TRBJ2-1; cdr3_nt: TGTGCCAGCAGTTTAGCTTCATCGAGGCGTTTAGCCTTC; cdr3_aa: CASSLASSRRLAF
v_call: TRBV29-1; d_call: -; clone_size: -; j_call: TRBJ2-1; cdr3_nt: TGCAGCGCTGGGGCGGGTACGCACGAGCAGTTCTTC; cdr3_aa: CSAGAGTHEQFF
v_call: TRBV4-3; d_call: -; clone_size: -; j_call: TRBJ1-6; cdr3_nt: TGCGCCAGCGGGGAGCGGGCGCGCGGTAATTCACCCCTCCACTTT; cdr3_aa: CASGERARGNSPLHF
v_call: TRBV20-1; d_call: -; clone_size: -; j_call: TRBJ2-7; cdr3_nt: TGCAGTGCTAGAGAGTCCCTACGAGGCACCTACGAGCAGTACTTC; cdr3_aa: CSARESLRGTYEQYF
v_call: TRBV20-1; d_call: -; clone_size: -; j_call: TRBJ2-7; cdr3_nt: TGCAGTGCTGTGAGCGGATTAGTCTCCTACGAGCAGTACTTC; cdr3_aa: CSAVSGLVSYEQYF
v_call: TRBV12-3/TRBV12-4; d_call: -; clone_size: few; j_call: TRBJ2-1; cdr3_nt: TGTGCCAGCAGTTTAACTGGGTTGGGGTACGAGCAGTTCTTC; cdr3_aa: CASSLTGLGYEQFF
v_call: TRBV20-1; d_call: -; clone_size: -; j_call: TRBJ2-1; cdr3_nt: TGCAGTGCTTCGTCGGGTTACAATGAGCAGTTCTTC; cdr3_aa: CSASSGYNEQFF
v_call: TRBV23-1; d_call: -; clone_size: -; j_call: TRBJ1-6; cdr3_nt: TGCGCCAGCAGTCCCTCCCAGACTAATTCACCCCTCCACTTT; cdr3_aa: CASSPSQTNSPLHF
v_call: TRBV5-1; d_call: TRBD2; clone_size: -; j_call: TRBJ2-3; cdr3_nt: TGCGCCAGCAGCTTGGCTCGGGGAGGGGGCACAGATACGCAGTATTTT; cdr3_aa: CASSLARGGGTDTQYF
v_call: TRBV7-2; d_call: -; clone_size: -; j_call: TRBJ2-5; cdr3_nt: TGTGCCAGCAGCCCCCGGTCCCAAGAGACCCAGTACTTC; cdr3_aa: CASSPRSQETQYF
v_call: TRBV2; d_call: -; clone_size: -; j_call: TRBJ2-3; cdr3_nt: TGTGCCAGCAGTGAAGCGGTAGCAGATACGCAGTATTTT; cdr3_aa: CASSEAVADTQYF